The 26 T cell receptor beta chains in this list originate from one sample, sequenced in a study of identifying expanded T cells in peripheral blood. Sequenced by immunoSEQ multiplex PCR; TCRdb stores in-frame clones only, minus some. The sample contains about 94,000 clones, 88% of which appear only once. What was sequenced was blood. All receptors come from a person aged 18 to 75 in good health.

The chain links TRBV6-6 to TRBJ1-5; tentatively, D is TRBD1 (6 bases). Between the trimmed V and J ends, which lost 6 bases and 4 bases, there was a span of 10 bases. Looked up from germline, CDR1 is MNHNY and CDR2 is SVGAGI (reference sequence). This CDR3 is 13 amino acids long. CDR3 amino acids: CASRLDRNQPQHF. CDR3 DNA sequence: TGTGCCAGCAGGCTCGACAGGAATCAGCCCCAGCATTTT.

The chain is built from TRBV6-5 and TRBJ1-1, with D maybe TRBD1 (5 bases). Looked up from germline, CDR1 is MNHEY and CDR2 is SVGAGI. This CDR3 region has 13 residues. V was trimmed by 0 bases and J by 10 bases, leaving 12 bases between them. CDR3 nucleotides: TGTGCCAGCAGTTACTCGGGAGGGGCGGCAGCTTTCTTT. This translates into CASSYSGGAAAFF.

The V call is TRBV5-1, the J call TRBJ1-1, with D possibly being TRBD1 (5 bases). V was cut by 5 bases and J by 5 bases, with 13 bases left in between. The CDR3 consists of 13 residues. Germline CDR1 is SGHRS and CDR2 is YFSETQ. The CDR3 coding sequence is TGCGCCAGCAGTACCTACGGGGGGACTGAAGCTTTCTTT. It encodes CASSTYGGTEAFF.

The chain recombines TRBV5-4 with TRBJ1-1; a possible D gene is TRBD1 (6 bases). The germline V gene has CDR1 SGHNT and CDR2 YYREEE (reference sequence). The CDR3 has 16 amino acids. V shed 1 base and J shed 3 bases, with 16 bases lying between them. The CDR3 reads CASSLSQWGAHTEAFF. Here the CDR3 DNA reads TGTGCCAGCAGCTTGTCCCAGTGGGGGGCGCACACTGAAGCTTTCTTT.

The V and J genes are TRBV2 and TRBJ1-5, with no clear D. The germline V and J ends were trimmed by 6 bases and 3 bases, with 12 bases remaining between them. The CDR3 spans 14 residues. CDR1 and CDR2 (germline): SNHLY, FYNNEI. The CDR3 sequence is CASRAGLPNQPQHF. The DNA of the CDR3 is TGTGCCAGCAGGGCAGGACTGCCCAATCAGCCCCAGCATTTT.

The V and J genes are TRBV7-2 and TRBJ1-5, with TRBD1 as a possible D gene (6 bases). The CDR3 is 16 amino acids. V lost 1 base and J lost 6, with 16 bases in between. Germline V lookup: CDR1 SGHTA, CDR2 FQGNSA. The CDR3: CASSLDLGGGGQPQHF. CDR3 DNA: TGTGCCAGCAGCTTAGATCTGGGAGGGGGAGGTCAGCCCCAGCATTTT.

The genes are TRBV7-2 and TRBJ2-6, with TRBD1 matching over 7 bases. CDR3 length equals 14 residues. CDR1 is SGHTA and CDR2 is FQGNSA in the germline V gene. The V segment lost 4 bases and the J segment 4 bases; nucleotides outside the gene matches: 1. The CDR3: CASSSGQGANVLTF. The CDR3 nucleotides are TGTGCCAGCAGCTCGGGACAGGGGGCCAACGTCCTGACTTTC.

V is TRBV5-1 and J is TRBJ1-2, with a possible D match to TRBD1 (5 bases). The CDR3 contains 15 residues. Trimming pared 1 base from V and 4 bases from J, leaving 14 bases between. In germline, CDR1 is SGHRS, CDR2 YFSETQ. The CDR3 sequence: CASSLWQGGSYGYTF. The CDR3 coding sequence is TGCGCCAGCAGCTTGTGGCAGGGAGGGAGCTATGGCTACACCTTC.

This sequence joins TRBV6-5 and TRBJ2-4; TRBD1 aligns across 9 bases. V trimming: 5 bases; J trimming: 6 bases; junction bases outside the gene matches: 2. There are 13 residues in the CDR3. From germline, CDR1 is MNHEY and CDR2 SVGAGI. CDR3 coding DNA: TGTGCCAGCAGTAAGACAGGGGGAAACATTCAGTACTTC. Its protein is CASSKTGGNIQYF.

This chain joins TRBV7-3 and TRBJ2-3; unclear D gene. Germline lookup yields CDR1 SGHTA and CDR2 FQGTGA. Trimming left V 4 bases short and J 6 bases short, with 17 bases between. There are 15 residues in the CDR3. The CDR3 nucleotides are TGTGCCAGCAGCTCTAGTAGCTTGAGCGTGGATACGCAGTATTTT. This encodes CASSSSSLSVDTQYF.

J is TRBJ2-3 and V is TRBV19; TRBD1 matches at 8 bases. The CDR3 contains 13 residues. Losses at the gene ends were 4 bases for V and 10 bases for J; bases not matched to a gene: 7. Germline CDR1 is LNHDA and CDR2 is SQIVND (reference sequence). In DNA, the CDR3 is TGTGCCAGTAGTACGTCCGGACAGGGACCGCAGTATTTT. This sequence encodes CASSTSGQGPQYF.

The rearrangement joins TRBV14 to TRBJ1-1; 9 nucleotides agree with TRBD1. The V segment lost 4 bases and the J segment 0 bases; nucleotides outside the gene matches: 15. The CDR3 loop spans 19 amino acids. CDR1 is SGHDN and CDR2 is FVKESK in the germline V gene. The CDR3 reads CASSRTKRGQGKMNTEAFF. The CDR3 DNA sequence: TGTGCCAGCAGCCGCACTAAAAGGGGACAGGGAAAAATGAACACTGAAGCTTTCTTT.

The rearrangement uses TRBV19 and TRBJ1-5; D uncertain. Trimming pared 5 bases from V and 5 bases from J, leaving 16 bases between. This CDR3 is 15 amino acids long. Germline values: CDR1 LNHDA, CDR2 SQIVND (reference sequence). CDR3: CASSWSGPTDQPQHF. DNA of the CDR3: TGTGCCAGTAGTTGGTCGGGCCCAACCGATCAGCCCCAGCATTTT.

The chain couples TRBV5-4 to TRBJ1-1, with D unclear. The CDR3 consists of 14 residues. The V end lost 4 bases, the J end lost 0 bases, and 10 bases lay between the germline ends. Germline lookup yields CDR1 SGHNT and CDR2 YYREEE (reference sequence). The CDR3 sequence: CASSLGEVNTEAFF. CDR3 coding DNA: TGTGCCAGCAGCCTGGGAGAGGTGAACACTGAAGCTTTCTTT.

The chain employs TRBV14 and TRBJ1-2; TRBD1 matches 9 bases. Germline V gives CDR1 SGHDN, CDR2 FVKESK. Trimming took 7 bases from V and 8 from J; bases not matched to a gene: 11. This CDR3 comprises 14 residues. CDR3 coding DNA: TGTGCCAGCACTCCGGGACAGGGCCTGAGAGGCTACACCTTC. Translation gives CASTPGQGLRGYTF.

The chain has TRBV5-4 and TRBJ1-6, with a tentative D call TRBD1 (5 bases). Trimming removed 0 bases at V and 10 bases at J, with 20 bases between. The germline V gene has CDR1 SGHNT and CDR2 YYREEE (reference sequence). This CDR3 is 17 amino acids long. CDR3: CASSLAPGQGWGSPLHF. CDR3 nucleotide sequence: TGTGCCAGCAGCTTGGCCCCGGGGCAGGGCTGGGGATCACCCCTCCACTTT.

This clone was seen only once. This chain connects TRBV19 to TRBJ2-7, with TRBD1 matching 7 bases. V gave up 3 bases and J gave up 2 bases; unmatched junction bases: 7. Germline V gene lookup returns CDR1 LNHDA and CDR2 SQIVND (reference sequence). The CDR3 has 15 residues. The CDR3 DNA reads TGTGCCAGTAGTATTTCCGGGACAGCAACCTACGAGCAGTACTTC. This translates into CASSISGTATYEQYF.

Comment on this clone: At one end the junction does not follow the germline gene, possibly because of a read error. The chain uses TRBV4-1 and TRBJ1-2; D might be TRBD1 (6 bases). This CDR3 has 16 amino acids. Germline values: CDR1 MGHRA, CDR2 YSYEKL. CDR3 residues: CASSQDWGGQVYGCTF. The CDR3 coding sequence is TGCGCCAGCAGCCAAGATTGGGGGGGGCAGGTCTATGGCTGCACCTTC.

The rearrangement uses TRBV10-3 and TRBJ1-1; 7 bases line up with TRBD1. Germline CDR1 is ENHRY and CDR2 is SYGVKD. The ends lost 6 bases at V and 5 bases at J; junction bases unmatched: 9. CDR3 length equals 14 residues. The CDR3 DNA sequence: TGTGCCATCAGGAGACAGGGCAGTGGGACTGAAGCTTTCTTT. Its protein is CAIRRQGSGTEAFF.

The CDR3 reads CASSFRGRDNSPLHF. The CDR3 nucleotides read TGTGCCAGCAGCTTCAGGGGGCGAGATAATTCACCCCTCCACTTT. The chain carries TRBV7-2 and TRBJ1-6; 8 bases are shared with TRBD1. Trimming cost V 3 bases and J 5 bases; bases outside gene matches: 3. Germline V lookup: CDR1 SGHTA, CDR2 FQGNSA. This CDR3 has 15 amino acids.

CDR3 amino acids: CASSFEWGYRGGYNEQFF. The DNA for the CDR3 is TGTGCCAGCAGCTTCGAATGGGGATACCGGGGGGGCTACAATGAGCAGTTCTTC. The chain carries TRBV5-4 and TRBJ2-1; TRBD2 agrees at 8 bases. Trimming at V came to 2 bases and at J to 3 bases, leaving 13 bases not matched to a gene. This CDR3 has 18 residues. From germline, CDR1 is SGHNT and CDR2 YYREEE (reference sequence).

The chain combines TRBV5-6 with TRBJ1-2; D is undetermined. Germline V gene lookup returns CDR1 SGHDT and CDR2 YYEEEE. This CDR3 has 13 residues. Trimming took off 0 bases at V and 7 bases at J, with 10 bases between the two ends. CDR3: CASSLVLGGGYTF. The CDR3 region has the DNA TGTGCCAGCAGCTTGGTTTTGGGAGGTGGCTACACCTTC.

This rearrangement joins TRBV19 to TRBJ1-2; D perhaps matches TRBD1 (5 bases). Germline loops: CDR1 LNHDA, CDR2 SQIVND (reference sequence). V gave up 2 bases and J gave up 4 bases, with 8 bases separating them. The CDR3 extends over 13 amino acids. The CDR3 DNA sequence: TGTGCCAGTAGTATACTAGACAGCTATGGCTACACCTTC. It codes for CASSILDSYGYTF.

The CDR3, as DNA: TGTGCCAGCAGCTTAACAGGTAATGAGCAGTTCTTC. Translated, it gives CASSLTGNEQFF. The chain has TRBV13 and TRBJ2-1, with TRBD1 as a possible D gene (5 bases). The CDR3 is made up of 12 amino acids. Germline V lookup: CDR1 PRHDT, CDR2 FYEKMQ (reference sequence). Trimming left V 2 bases short and J 7 bases short, with 6 bases between.

This clone appeared once. V is TRBV15 and J is TRBJ2-1; 11 bases match TRBD2. J lost 9 bases, V lost 0 bases, and 7 bases had no gene match. Germline CDR1 and CDR2: LNHNV and YYDKDF (reference sequence). The CDR3 is made up of 16 amino acids. The CDR3 here is CATSRELAGGSGEQFF. The CDR3 DNA reads TGTGCCACCAGCAGAGAGCTAGCGGGGGGTTCGGGTGAGCAGTTCTTC.

The chain links TRBV5-1 to TRBJ1-4, with D tentatively TRBD1 (5 bases). CDR3 length: 16 amino acids. V lost 0 bases and J 4 bases, leaving 13 bases between the germline ends. CDR1 and CDR2 (germline): SGHRS, YFSETQ. The CDR3 nucleotides are TGCGCCAGCAGCTTGGACTCGGCGGGGGTTAATGAAAAACTGTTTTTT. It is translated as CASSLDSAGVNEKLFF.